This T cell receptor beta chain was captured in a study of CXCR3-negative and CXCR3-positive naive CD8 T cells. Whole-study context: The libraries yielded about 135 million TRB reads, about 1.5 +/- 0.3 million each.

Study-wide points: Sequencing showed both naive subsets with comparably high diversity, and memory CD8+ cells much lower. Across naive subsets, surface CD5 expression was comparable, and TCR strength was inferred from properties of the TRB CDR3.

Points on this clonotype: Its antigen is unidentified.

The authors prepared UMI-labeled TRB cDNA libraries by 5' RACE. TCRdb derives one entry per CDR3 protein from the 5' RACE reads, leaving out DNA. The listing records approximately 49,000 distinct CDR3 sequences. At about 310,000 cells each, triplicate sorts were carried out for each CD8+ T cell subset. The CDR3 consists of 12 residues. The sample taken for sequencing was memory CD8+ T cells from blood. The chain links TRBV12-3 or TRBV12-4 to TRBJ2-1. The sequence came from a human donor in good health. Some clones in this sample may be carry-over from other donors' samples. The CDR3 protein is CASSFNSNEQFF.